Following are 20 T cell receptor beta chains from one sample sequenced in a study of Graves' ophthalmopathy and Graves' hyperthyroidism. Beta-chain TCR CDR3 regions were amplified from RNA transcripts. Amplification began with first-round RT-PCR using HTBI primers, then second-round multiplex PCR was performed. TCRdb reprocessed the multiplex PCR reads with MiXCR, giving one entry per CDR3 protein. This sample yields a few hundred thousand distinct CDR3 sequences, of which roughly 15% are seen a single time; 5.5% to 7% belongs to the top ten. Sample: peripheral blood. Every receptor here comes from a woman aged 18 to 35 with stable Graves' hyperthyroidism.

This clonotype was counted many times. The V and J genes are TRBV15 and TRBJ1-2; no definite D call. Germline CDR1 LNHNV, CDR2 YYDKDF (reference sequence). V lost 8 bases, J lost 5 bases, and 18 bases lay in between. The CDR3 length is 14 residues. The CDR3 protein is CATSSDWVGYGYTF. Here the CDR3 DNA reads TGTGCCACCTCAAGCGACTGGGTTGGGTATGGCTACACCTTC.

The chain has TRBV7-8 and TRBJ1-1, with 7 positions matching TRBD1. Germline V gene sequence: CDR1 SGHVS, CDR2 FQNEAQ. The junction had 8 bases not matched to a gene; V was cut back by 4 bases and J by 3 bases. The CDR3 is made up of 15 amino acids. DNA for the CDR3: TGTGCCAGCAGCTATACAGGGGCAGGGGACACTGAAGCTTTCTTT. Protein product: CASSYTGAGDTEAFF.

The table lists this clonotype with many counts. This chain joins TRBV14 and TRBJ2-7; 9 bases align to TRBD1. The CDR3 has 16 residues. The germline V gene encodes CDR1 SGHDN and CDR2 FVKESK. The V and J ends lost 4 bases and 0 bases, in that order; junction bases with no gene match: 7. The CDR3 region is CASSRRDRDFSYEQYF. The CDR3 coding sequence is TGTGCCAGCAGCCGCCGGGACAGGGACTTCTCCTACGAGCAGTACTTC. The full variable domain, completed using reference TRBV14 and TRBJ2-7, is EAGVTQFPSHSVIEKGQTVTLRCDPISGHDNLYWYRRVMGKEIKFLLHFVKESKQDESGMPNNRFLAERTGGTYSTLKVQPAELEDSGVYFCASSRRDRDFSYEQYFGPGTRLTVT.

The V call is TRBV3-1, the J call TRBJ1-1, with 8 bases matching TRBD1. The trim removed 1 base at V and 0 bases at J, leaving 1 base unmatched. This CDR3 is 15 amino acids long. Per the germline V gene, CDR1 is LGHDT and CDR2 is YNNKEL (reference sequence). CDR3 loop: CASSQGTGMNTEAFF. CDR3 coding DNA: TGTGCCAGCAGCCAAGGGACAGGGATGAACACTGAAGCTTTCTTT.

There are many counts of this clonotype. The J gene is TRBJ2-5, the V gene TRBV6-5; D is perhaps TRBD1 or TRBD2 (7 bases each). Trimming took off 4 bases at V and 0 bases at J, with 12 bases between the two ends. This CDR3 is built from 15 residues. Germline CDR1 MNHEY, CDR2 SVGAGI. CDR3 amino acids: CASSFQGGNQETQYF. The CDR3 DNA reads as TGTGCCAGCAGTTTCCAGGGGGGGAACCAAGAGACCCAGTACTTC.

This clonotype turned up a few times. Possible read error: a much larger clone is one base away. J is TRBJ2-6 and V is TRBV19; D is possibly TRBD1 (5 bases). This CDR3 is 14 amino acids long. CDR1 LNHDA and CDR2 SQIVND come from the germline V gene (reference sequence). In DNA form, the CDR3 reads TGTGTCAGTATGTTACAGGTTGGGGCCAACGTCCTGACTTTC. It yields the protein CVSMLQVGANVLTF.

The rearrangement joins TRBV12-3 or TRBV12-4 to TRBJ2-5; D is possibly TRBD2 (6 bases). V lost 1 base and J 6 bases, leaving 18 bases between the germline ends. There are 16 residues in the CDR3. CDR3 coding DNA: TGTGCCAGCAGTTTAGGCTTCCGGGGAGGCGAACAGACCCAGTACTTC. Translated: CASSLGFRGGEQTQYF.

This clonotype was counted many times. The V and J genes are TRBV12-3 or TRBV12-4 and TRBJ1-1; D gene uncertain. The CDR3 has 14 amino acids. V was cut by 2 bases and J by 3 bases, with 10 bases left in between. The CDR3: CASSLSFTDTEAFF. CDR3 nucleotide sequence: TGTGCCAGCAGTTTATCCTTCACCGACACTGAAGCTTTCTTT.

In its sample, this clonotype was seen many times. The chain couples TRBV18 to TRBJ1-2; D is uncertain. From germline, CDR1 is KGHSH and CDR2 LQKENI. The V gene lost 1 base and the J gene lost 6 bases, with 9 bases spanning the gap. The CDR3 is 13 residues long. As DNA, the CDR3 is TGTGCCAGCTCACCACGGGAGGGAGATGGCTACACCTTC. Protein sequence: CASSPREGDGYTF.

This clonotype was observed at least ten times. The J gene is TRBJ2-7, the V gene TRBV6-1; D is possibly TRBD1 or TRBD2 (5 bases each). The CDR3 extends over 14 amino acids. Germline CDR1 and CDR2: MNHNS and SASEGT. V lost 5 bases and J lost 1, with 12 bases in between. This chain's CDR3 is CASSIRDGSYEQYF. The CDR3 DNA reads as TGTGCCAGCAGTATCCGGGACGGATCCTACGAGCAGTACTTC.

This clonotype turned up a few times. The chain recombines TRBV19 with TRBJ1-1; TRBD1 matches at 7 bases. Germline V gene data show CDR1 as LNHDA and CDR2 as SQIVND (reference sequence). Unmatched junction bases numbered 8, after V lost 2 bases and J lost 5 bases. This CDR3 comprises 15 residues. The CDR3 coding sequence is TGTGCCAGTAGTATATCCGCCAGGGGGTATACTGAAGCTTTCTTT. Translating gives CASSISARGYTEAFF.

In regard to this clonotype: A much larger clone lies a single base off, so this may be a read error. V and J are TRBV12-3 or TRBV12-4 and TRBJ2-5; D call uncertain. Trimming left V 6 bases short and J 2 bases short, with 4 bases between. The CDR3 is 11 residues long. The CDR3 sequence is CASRKQETQYF. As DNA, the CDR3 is TGTGCCAGCAGAAAACAAGAGACCCAGTACTTC.

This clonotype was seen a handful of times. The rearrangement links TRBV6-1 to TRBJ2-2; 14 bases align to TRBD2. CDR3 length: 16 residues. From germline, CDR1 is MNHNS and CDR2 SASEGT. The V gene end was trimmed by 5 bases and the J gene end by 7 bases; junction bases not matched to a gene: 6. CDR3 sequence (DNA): TGTGCCAGCAGTCGCGGACTAGCGGGGGGTGTCGGGGAGCTGTTTTTT. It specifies CASSRGLAGGVGELFF.

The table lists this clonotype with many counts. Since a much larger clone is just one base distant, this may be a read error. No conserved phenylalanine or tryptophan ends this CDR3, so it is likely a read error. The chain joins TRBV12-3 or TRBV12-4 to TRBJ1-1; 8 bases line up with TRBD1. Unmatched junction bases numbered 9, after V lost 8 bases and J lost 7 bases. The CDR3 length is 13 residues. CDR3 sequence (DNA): TGTGCCAGCTCAACAGGGGGAATTCTTGAAGCTTTCCTT. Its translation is CASSTGGILEAFL.

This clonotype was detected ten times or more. The CDR3 DNA reads as TGTGCCAGCGGGGTACAGGTCTACGAGCAGTACTTC. This gives the protein CASGVQVYEQYF. The chain recombines TRBV6-1 with TRBJ2-7, with a weak D call TRBD1 (5 bases). The CDR3 is 12 amino acids. The ends were cut back, 8 bases at V and 3 bases at J, with 11 bases in the middle. In germline, CDR1 is MNHNS, CDR2 SASEGT.

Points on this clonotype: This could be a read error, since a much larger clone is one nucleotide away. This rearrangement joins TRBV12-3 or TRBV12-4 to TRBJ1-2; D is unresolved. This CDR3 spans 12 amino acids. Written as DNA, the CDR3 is TGTGCCGGCAGTTTACATGGAAATGGCTACACCTTC. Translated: CAGSLHGNGYTF.

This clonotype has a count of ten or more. The CDR3 nucleotides are TGTGCCAGCCGGGTCCCAGGGTCGAACACTGAAGCTTTCTTT. Translation gives CASRVPGSNTEAFF. V and J are TRBV6-2 or TRBV6-3 and TRBJ1-1; tentatively, D is TRBD1 (5 bases). Trimming shortened V by 8 bases and J by 1 base, and 14 bases separated the two germline ends. Germline V gene lookup returns CDR1 MNHEY and CDR2 SVGEGT. The CDR3 is 14 residues long.

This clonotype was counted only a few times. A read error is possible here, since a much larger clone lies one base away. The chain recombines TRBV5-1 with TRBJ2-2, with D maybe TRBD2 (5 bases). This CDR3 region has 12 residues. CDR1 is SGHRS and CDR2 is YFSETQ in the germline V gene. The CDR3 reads CASSSLPGELSF. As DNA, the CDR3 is TGCGCCAGCAGCTCATTACCCGGGGAGCTGTCTTTT.

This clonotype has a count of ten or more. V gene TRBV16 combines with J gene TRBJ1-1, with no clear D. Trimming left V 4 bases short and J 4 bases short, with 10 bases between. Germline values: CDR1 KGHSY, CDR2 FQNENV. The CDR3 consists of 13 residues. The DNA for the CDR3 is TGTGCCAGCAGCCCTTGGTCTGGCACTGAAGCTTTCTTT. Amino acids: CASSPWSGTEAFF.

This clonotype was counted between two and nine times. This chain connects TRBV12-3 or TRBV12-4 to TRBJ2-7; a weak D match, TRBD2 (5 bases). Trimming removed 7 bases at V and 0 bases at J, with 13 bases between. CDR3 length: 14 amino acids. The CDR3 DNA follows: TGTGCCAGCACCGGACTTCCGAGCTCCTACGAGCAGTACTTC. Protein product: CASTGLPSSYEQYF.